This TCR beta chain was captured in a study of T cell repertoires in cytomegalovirus infection. At the level of the study: Indications came from public TCR beta signatures; they pointed to CMV infection and to a matching HLA type. General study results and limits: CMV carriers having the relevant HLA were flagged by cumulative public TCR beta family frequency. The ex vivo response was dominated by HLA-C-restricted CMV-specific TCR beta clonotypes.

This clonotype was seen at least ten times. Antigen specificity is unknown. TCRdb analysed the reads with MiXCR anew, one entry per CDR3 protein. This table holds 450,000 to 600,000 distinct CDR3 sequences, roughly 10% found once. Trimming pared 2 bases from V and 0 bases from J, leaving 12 bases between. The length of the CDR3 is 16 residues. Germline assignment: CDR1 ENHRY and CDR2 SYGVKD. The sequencing input was PBMCs. This sequence was found in a human donor in good health (CMV status not recorded). Some clones in this sample may be carry-over from other donors' samples. The genes are TRBV10-3 and TRBJ2-3; a weak D match, TRBD2 (5 bases). In DNA form, the CDR3 reads TGTGCCATCAGTGAGCGAAACGGGATCAGCACAGATACGCAGTATTTT. This encodes CAISERNGISTDTQYF.